This record looks at one T cell receptor beta chain sequence and its context. Antigen specificity is unknown. A junction boundary mismatches the germline segment, possibly from a read error. These data belong to a study of metastatic and nonmetastatic thyroid tumors. Study in general: The study looked at repertoires side by side in blood and in tumor or nodule tissue from malignant and benign thyroid patients. Study conclusions and caveats: As reported, TCR beta diversity in blood and tumor was significantly higher in malignant thyroid tumors than in benign nodules.

Prior to thyroid surgery, none of the patients had received any treatment. This CDR3 contains 14 residues. Germline CDR1 reads KGHSH; CDR2 reads LQKENI. In the source study's methods: CDR3 was compared across clinicopathological groups, and the resulting differences were used to build a distant-metastasis classifier for papillary thyroid cancer. Via MiXCR, TCRdb re-called the PCR reads. Here the V and J calls rest on TCRdb's processing, not on the authors' analysis. Of approximately 17,000 clones listed, 20% to 30% are singletons. Sequencing used blood. This sequence originates from a male donor with papillary thyroid cancer or a benign thyroid nodule (not recorded which). Some clones in this sample may be carry-over from other donors' samples. The V and J genes are TRBV18 and TRBJ2-3; TRBD2 matches at 11 bases. CDR3 loop: CSSSLSGREDTQYF. As DNA, the CDR3 is TGTTCCAGCTCACTTAGCGGGAGGGAAGATACGCAGTATTTT.